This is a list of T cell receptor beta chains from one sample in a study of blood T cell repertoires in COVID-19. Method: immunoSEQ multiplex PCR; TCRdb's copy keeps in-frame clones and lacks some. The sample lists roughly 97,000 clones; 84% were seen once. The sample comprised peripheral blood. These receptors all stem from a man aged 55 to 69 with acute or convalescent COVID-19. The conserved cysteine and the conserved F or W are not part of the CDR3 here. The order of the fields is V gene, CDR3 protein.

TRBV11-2 ASSLNVATNEKLF
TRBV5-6 ASSLSRGDQPQH
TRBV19 ASSIDRGGSGANVLT
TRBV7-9 ASTSSTGGVQGGEKLF
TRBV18 ASSPRGSYTGELF
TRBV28 ASSSLLFLTGSYGYT
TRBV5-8 ASSLVAEQF
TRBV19 ASSSTGGISNQPQH
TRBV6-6 ASSYVPSEQY
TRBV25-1 ASSLTSGRSYNEQF
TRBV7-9 ASSSRGVLNTEAF
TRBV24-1 ATSETLAGVSGANVLT
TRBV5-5 ASSLVLAVSYNEQF
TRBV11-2 ASSLFQRRTSGGGEQF
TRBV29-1 SAKNGGAGEAF
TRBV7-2 ASSLALSGIRADTQY
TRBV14 ASSPSGVRHNEQF
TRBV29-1 SVKAGDTEAF
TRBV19 ASSPGGAVVEAF
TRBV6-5 ASSRTRNNEQF
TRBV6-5 ASIWTGGLNGYT
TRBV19 ASSQGMAEAF
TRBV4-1 ASSQDSRIVRVLT
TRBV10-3 AISELTGADHYGYT
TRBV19 ASSKSFNRADEQF
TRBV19 ASSPAAANYGYT
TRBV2 ASSEIPSGSPGYNEQF
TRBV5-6 ASSLSPQGWTEAF
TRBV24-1 ATSDLAGVSF
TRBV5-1 ASSWGGGNEQF
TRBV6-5 ASSLNSYSNQPQH
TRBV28 ASSFSPGGHNEQF
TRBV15 ATSANRDTEAF
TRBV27 ASSLTASGSHEQF
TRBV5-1 ASSLVGQGDEKLF
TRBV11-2 ASTLGMGLAKNIQY
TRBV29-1 SVRKEQGNYGYT
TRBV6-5 ASSRRQGGYT
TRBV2 ASNLGGTQY
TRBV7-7 ASSPLTSGSKNEQF
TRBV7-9 ASSNPATGRNEKLF
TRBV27 ASSPDNSYSPLH
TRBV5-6 ASSPDRGQEQY
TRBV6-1 ASSEGRGREKLF
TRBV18 ASSPPSQPTGELF
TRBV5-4 ASRGTGFDEQF
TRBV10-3 AISENSPSTDTQY
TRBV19 ASSPLAGSYEQY
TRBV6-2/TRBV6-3 ASSYSAGGPNEQF
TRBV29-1 SVTDREGEKLF
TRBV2 ASSEARGLAGVEF
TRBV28 ASSLGRHHNQPQH
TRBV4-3 ASSTGTSVQETQY